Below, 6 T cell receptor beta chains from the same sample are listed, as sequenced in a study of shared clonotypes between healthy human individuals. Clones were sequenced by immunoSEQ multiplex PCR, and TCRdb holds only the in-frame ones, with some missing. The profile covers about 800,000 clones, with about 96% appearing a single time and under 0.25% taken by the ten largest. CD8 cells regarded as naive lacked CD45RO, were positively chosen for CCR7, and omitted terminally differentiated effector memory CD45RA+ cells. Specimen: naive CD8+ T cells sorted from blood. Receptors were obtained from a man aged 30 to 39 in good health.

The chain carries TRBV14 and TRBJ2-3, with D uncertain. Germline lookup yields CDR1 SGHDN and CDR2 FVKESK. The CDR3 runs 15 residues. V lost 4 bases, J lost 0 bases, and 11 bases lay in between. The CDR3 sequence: CASSRSIQSTDTQYF. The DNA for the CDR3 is TGTGCCAGCAGCCGAAGCATTCAAAGCACAGATACGCAGTATTTT.

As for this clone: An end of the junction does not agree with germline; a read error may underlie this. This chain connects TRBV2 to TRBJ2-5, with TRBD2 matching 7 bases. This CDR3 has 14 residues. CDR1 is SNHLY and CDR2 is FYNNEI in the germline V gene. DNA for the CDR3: TGTGCCAGTAGTGAAGGGCGGGAGTACGAGACCCAGTACTTC. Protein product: CASSEGREYETQYF.

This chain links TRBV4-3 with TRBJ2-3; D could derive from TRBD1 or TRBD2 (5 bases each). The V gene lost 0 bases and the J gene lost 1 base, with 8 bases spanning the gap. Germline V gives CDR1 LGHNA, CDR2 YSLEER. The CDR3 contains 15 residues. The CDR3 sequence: CASSQDLGGTDTQYF. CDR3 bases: TGCGCCAGCAGCCAAGATTTGGGGGGCACAGATACGCAGTATTTT.

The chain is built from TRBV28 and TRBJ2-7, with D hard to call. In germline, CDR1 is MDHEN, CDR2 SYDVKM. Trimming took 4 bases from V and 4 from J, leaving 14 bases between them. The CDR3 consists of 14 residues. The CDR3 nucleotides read TGTGCCAGCAGTTCCCTGACGGGTTGGTACGAGCAGTACTTC. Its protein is CASSSLTGWYEQYF. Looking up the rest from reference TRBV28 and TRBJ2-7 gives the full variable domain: DVKVTQSSRYLVKRTGEKVFLECVQDMDHENMFWYRQDPGLGLRLIYFSYDVKMKEKGDIPEGYSVSREKKERFSLILESASTNQTSMYLCASSSLTGWYEQYFGPGTRLTVT.

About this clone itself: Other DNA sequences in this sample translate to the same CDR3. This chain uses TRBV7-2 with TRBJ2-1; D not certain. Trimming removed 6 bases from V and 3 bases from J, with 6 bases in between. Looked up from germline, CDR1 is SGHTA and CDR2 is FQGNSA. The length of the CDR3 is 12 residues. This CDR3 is CASRSSYNEQFF. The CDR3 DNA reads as TGTGCCAGCAGGTCTAGCTACAATGAGCAGTTCTTC.

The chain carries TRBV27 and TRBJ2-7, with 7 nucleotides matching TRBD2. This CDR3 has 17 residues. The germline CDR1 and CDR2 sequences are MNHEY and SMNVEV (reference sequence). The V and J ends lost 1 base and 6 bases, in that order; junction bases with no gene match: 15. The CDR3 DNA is TGTGCCAGCAGTTTATTCGGGGGGACTCAAGCCTTCGGCGAGCAGTACTTC. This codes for CASSLFGGTQAFGEQYF.